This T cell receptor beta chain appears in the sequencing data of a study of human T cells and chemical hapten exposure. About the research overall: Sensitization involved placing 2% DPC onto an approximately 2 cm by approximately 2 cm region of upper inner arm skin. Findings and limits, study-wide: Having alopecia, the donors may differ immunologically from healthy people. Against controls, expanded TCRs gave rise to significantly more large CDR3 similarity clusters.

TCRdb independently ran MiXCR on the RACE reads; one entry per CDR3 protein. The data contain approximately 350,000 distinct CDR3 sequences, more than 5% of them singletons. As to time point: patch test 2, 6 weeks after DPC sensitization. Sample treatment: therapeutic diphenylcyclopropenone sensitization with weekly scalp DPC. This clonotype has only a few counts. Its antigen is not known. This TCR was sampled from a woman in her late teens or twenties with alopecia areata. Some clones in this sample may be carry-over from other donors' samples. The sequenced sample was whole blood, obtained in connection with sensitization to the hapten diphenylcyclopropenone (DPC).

This CDR3 is CATSGQGDTGELFF. As DNA, the CDR3 is TGTGCCACCAGTGGGCAGGGTGACACCGGGGAGCTGTTTTTT. V gene TRBV24-1 combines with J gene TRBJ2-2, with D perhaps TRBD1 (5 bases). With 5 bases removed from V and 3 bases from J, the gap between germline ends came to 9 bases. This CDR3 is built from 14 residues. CDR1 and CDR2 from the germline V gene are KGHDR and SFDVKD.